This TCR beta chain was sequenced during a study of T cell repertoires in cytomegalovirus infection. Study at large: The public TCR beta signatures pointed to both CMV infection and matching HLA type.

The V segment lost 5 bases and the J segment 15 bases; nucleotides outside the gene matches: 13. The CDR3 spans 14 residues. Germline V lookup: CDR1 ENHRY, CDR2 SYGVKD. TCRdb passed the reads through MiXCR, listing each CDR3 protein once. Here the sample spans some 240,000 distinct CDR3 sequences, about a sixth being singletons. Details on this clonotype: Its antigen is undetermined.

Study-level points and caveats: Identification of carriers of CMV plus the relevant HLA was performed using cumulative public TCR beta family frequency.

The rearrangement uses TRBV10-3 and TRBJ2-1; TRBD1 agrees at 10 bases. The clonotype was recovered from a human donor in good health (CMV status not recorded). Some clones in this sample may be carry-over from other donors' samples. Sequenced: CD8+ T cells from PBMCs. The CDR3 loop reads CAISNSGQGLVLFF. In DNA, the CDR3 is TGTGCCATCAGTAACTCGGGACAGGGGTTGGTTCTGTTCTTC.